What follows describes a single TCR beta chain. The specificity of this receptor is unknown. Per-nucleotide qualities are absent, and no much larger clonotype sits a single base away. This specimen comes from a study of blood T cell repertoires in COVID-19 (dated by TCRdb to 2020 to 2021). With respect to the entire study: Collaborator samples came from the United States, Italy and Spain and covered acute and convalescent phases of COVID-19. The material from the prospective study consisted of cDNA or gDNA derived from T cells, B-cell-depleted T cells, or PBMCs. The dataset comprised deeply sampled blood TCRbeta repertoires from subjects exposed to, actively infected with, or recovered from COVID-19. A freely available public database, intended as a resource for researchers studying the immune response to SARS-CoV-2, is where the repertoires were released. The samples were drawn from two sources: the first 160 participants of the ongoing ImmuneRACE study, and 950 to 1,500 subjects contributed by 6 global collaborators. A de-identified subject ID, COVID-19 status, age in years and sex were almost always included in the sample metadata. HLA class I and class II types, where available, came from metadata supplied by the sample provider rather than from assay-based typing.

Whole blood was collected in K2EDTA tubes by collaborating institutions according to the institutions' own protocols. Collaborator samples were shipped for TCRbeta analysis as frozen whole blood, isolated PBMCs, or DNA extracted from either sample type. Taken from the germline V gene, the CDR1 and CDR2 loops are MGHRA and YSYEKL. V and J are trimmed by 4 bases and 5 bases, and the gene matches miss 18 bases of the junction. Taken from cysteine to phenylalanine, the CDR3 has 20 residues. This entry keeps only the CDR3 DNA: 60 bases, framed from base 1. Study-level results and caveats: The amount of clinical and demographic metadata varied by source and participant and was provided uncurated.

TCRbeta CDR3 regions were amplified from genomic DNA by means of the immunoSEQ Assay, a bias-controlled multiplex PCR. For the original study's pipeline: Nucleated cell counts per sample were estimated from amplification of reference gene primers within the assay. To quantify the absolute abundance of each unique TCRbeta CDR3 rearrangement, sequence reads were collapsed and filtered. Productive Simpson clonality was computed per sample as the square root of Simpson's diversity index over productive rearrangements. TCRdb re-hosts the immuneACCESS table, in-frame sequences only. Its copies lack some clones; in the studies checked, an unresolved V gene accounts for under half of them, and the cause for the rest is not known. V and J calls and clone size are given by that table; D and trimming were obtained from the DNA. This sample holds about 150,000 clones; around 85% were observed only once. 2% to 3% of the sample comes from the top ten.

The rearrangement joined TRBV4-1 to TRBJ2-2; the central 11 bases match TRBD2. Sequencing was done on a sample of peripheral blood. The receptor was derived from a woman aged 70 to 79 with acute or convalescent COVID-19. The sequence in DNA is TGCGCCAGCAGCCCAAGTGGCCTAGCGGGGGGCGCGAAAAAGACCGGGGAGCTGTTTTTT. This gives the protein CASSPSGLAGGAKKTGELFF.